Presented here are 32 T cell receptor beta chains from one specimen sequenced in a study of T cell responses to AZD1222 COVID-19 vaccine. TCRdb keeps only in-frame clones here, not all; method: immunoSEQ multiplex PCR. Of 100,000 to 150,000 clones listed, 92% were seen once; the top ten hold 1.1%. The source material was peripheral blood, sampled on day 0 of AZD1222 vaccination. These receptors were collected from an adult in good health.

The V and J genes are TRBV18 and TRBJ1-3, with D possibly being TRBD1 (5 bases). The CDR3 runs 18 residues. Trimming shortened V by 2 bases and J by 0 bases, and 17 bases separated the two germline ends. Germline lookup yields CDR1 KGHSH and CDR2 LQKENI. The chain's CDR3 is CASSPFQTGRSSGNTIYF. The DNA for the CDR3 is TGTGCCAGCTCACCATTCCAAACGGGACGGAGCTCTGGAAACACCATATATTTT.

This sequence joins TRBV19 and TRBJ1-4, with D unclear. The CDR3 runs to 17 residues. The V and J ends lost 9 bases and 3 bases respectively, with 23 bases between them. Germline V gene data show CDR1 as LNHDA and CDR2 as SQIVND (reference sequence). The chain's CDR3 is CASNHPAGRASNEKLFF. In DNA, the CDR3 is TGTGCCAGCAATCACCCGGCGGGCAGAGCCTCTAATGAAAAACTGTTTTTT.

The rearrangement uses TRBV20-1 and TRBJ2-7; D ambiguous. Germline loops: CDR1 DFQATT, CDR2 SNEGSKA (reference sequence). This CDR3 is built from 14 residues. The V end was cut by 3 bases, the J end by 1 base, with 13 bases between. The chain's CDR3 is CSASGLTASYEQYF. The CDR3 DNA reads TGCAGTGCTAGTGGGCTGACGGCGTCCTACGAGCAGTACTTC.

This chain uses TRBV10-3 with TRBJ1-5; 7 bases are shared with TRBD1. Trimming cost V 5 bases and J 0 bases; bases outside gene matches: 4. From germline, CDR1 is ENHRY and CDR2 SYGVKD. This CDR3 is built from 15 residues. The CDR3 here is CAISPGQVSNQPQHF. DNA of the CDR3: TGTGCCATCAGTCCCGGACAGGTTAGCAATCAGCCCCAGCATTTT.

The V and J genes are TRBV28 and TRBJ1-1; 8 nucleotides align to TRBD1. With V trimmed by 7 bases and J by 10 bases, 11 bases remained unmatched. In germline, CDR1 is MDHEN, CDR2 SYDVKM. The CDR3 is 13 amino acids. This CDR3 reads CASTEQGVGRAFF. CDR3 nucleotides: TGTGCCAGCACCGAACAGGGGGTTGGGAGAGCTTTCTTT.

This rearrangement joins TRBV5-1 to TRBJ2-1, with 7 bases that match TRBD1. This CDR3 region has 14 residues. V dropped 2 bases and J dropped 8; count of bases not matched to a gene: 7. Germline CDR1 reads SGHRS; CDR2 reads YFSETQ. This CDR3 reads CASSLRTGSDEQFF. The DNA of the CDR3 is TGCGCCAGCAGCTTAAGGACAGGCTCGGATGAGCAGTTCTTC.

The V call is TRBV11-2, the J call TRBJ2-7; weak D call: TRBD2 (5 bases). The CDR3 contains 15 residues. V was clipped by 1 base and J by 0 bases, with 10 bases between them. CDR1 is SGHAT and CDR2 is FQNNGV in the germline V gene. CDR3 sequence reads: CASSLVSGISYEQYF. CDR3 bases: TGTGCCAGCAGCTTAGTTTCCGGGATCTCCTACGAGCAGTACTTC.

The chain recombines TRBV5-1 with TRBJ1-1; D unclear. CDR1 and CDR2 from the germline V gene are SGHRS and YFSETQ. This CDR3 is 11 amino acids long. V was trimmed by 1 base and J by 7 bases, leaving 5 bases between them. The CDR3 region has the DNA TGCGCCAGCAGCTTGTGGGGTGAAGCTTTCTTT. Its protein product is CASSLWGEAFF.

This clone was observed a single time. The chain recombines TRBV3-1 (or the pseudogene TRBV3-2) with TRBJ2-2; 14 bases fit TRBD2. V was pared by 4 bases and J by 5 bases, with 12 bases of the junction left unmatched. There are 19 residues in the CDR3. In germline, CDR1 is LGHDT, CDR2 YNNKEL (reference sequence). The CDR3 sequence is CASSPIITGLAGGTGELFF. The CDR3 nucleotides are TGTGCCAGCAGCCCAATAATAACCGGACTAGCGGGAGGTACCGGGGAGCTGTTTTTT.

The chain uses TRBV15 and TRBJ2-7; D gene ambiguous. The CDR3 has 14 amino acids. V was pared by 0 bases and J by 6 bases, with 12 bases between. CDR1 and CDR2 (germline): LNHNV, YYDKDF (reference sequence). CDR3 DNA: TGTGCCACCAGCAGAGATGCGGTTGCGCGCGAGCAGTACTTC. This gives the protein CATSRDAVAREQYF.

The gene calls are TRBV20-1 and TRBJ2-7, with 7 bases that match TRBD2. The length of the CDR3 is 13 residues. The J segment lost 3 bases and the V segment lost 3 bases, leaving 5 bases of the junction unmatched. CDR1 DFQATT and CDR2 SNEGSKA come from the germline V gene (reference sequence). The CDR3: CSASFLADYEQYF. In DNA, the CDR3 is TGCAGTGCTAGTTTCCTAGCGGACTACGAGCAGTACTTC.

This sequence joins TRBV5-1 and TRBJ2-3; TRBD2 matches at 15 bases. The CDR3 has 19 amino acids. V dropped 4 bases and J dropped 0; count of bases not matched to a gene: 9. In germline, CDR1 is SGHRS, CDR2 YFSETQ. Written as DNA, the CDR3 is TGCGCCAGCAGCCCTGGACTAGCGGGAGGGCCTATGAGCACAGATACGCAGTATTTT. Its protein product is CASSPGLAGGPMSTDTQYF.

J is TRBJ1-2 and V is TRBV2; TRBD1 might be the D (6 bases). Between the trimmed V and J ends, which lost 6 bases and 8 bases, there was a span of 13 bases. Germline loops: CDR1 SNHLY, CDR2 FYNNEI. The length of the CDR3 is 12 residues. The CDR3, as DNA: TGTGCCAGCAGGATACAGGGTGTCGGCTACACCTTC. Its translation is CASRIQGVGYTF.

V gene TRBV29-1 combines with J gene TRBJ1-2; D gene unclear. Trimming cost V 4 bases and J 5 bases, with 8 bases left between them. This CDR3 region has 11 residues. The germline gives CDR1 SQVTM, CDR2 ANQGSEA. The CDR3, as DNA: TGCAGCGTTGGGGGAATTTATGGCTACACCTTC. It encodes CSVGGIYGYTF.

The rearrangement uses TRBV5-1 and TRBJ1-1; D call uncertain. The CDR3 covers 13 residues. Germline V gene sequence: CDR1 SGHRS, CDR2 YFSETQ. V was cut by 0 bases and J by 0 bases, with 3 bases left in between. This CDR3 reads CASSLDVNTEAFF. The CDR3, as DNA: TGCGCCAGCAGCTTGGACGTGAACACTGAAGCTTTCTTT.

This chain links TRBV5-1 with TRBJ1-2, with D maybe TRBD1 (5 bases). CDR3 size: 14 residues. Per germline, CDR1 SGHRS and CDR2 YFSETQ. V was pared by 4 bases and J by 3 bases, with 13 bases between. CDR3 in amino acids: CASSLETGDYGYTF. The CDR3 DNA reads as TGCGCCAGCAGCCTAGAAACAGGCGACTATGGCTACACCTTC.

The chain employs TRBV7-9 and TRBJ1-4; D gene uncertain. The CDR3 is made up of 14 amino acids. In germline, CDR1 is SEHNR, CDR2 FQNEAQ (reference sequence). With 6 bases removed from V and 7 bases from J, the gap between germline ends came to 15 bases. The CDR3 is CASSLRGHSEKLFF. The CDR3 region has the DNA TGTGCCAGCAGTCTACGGGGTCATAGTGAAAAACTGTTTTTT.

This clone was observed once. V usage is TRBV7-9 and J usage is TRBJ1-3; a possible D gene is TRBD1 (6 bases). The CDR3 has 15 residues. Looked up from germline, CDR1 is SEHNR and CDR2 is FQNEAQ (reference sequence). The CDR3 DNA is TGTGCAGCCTTAAAGGGGGAATTAGCTGGAAACACCATATATTTT. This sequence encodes CAALKGELAGNTIYF.

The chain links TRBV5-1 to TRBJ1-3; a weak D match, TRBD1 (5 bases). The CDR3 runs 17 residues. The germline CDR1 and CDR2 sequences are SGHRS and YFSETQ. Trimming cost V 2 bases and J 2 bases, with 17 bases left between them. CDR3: CASSLNRPQSTGNTIYF. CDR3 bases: TGCGCCAGCAGCTTAAACAGGCCTCAGAGCACTGGAAACACCATATATTTT.

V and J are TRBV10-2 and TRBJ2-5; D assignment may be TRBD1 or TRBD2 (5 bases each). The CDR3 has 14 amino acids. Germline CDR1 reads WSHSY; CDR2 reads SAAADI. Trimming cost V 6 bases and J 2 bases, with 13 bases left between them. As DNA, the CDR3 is TGCGCCAGCAGGTCGGGACGCGGACAAGAGACCCAGTACTTC. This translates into CASRSGRGQETQYF.

The CDR3 DNA follows: TGTGCCACCAGTGATTTGAGCCCCCGACTAGCGGGAGAAAATGAGCAGTTCTTC. This sequence encodes CATSDLSPRLAGENEQFF. The chain combines TRBV24-1 with TRBJ2-1, with TRBD2 identical over 12 bases. This CDR3 comprises 18 residues. Per the germline V gene, CDR1 is KGHDR and CDR2 is SFDVKD. The V segment lost 0 bases and the J segment 7 bases; nucleotides outside the gene matches: 9.

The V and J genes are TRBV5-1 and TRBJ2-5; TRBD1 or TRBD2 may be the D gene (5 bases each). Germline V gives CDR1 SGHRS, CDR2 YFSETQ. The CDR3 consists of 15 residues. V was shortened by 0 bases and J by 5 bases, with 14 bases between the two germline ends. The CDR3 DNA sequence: TGCGCCAGCAGCTTGGGAGGGGATAACGGGGAGACCCAGTACTTC. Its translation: CASSLGGDNGETQYF.

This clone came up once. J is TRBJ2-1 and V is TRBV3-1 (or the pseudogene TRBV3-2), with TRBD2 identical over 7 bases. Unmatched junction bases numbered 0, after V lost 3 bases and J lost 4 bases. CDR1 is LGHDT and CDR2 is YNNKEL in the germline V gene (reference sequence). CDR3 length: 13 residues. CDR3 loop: CASSQGGYNEQFF. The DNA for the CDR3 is TGTGCCAGCAGCCAGGGGGGGTACAATGAGCAGTTCTTC.

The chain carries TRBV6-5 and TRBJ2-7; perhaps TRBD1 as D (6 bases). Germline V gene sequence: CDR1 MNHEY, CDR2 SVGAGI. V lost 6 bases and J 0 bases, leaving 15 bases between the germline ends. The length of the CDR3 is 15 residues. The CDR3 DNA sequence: TGTGCCAGCAGGCCGACAGGTCCCAGCTCCTACGAGCAGTACTTC. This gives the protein CASRPTGPSSYEQYF.

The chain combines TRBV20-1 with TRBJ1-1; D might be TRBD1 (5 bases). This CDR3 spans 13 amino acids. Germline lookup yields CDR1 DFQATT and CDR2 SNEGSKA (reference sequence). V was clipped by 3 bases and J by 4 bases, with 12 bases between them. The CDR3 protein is CSASPGKSTEAFF. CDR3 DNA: TGCAGTGCTAGTCCAGGGAAGAGCACTGAAGCTTTCTTT.

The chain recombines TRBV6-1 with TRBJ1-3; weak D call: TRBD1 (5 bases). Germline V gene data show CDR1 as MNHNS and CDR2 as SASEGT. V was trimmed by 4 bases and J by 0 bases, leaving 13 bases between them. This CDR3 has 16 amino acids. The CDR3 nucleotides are TGTGCCAGCAGTGTCAGGGAAGTGGGCTCTGGAAACACCATATATTTT. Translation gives CASSVREVGSGNTIYF.

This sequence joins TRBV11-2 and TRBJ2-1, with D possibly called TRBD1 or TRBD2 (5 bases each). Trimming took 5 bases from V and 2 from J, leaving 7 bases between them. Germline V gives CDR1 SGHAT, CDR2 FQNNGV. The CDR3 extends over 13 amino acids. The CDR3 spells CASSPGPYNEQFF. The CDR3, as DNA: TGTGCCAGCAGCCCGGGGCCCTACAATGAGCAGTTCTTC.

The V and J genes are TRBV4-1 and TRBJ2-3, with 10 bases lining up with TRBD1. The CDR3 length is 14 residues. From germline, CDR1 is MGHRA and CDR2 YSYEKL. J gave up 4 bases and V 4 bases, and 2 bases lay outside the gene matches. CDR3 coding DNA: TGCGCCAGCAGCCCCGGGACAGGGGCAGATACGCAGTATTTT. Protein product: CASSPGTGADTQYF.

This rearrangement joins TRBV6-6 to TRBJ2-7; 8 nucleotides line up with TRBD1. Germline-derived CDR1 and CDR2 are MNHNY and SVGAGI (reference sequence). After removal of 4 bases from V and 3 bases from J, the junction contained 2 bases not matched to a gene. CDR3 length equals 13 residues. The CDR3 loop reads CASSSGQGYEQYF. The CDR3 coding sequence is TGTGCCAGCAGTTCAGGACAGGGCTACGAGCAGTACTTC.

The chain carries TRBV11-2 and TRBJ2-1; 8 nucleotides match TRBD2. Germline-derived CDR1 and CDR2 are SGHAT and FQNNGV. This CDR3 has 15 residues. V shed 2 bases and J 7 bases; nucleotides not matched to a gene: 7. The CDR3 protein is CASSLLAGYLNEQFF. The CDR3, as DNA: TGTGCCAGCAGCTTATTAGCGGGATATTTAAATGAGCAGTTCTTC.

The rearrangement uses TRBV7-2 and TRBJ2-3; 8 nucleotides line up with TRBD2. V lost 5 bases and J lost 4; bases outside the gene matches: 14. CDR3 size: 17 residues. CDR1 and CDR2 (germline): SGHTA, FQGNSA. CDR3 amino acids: CASSPGFWTSSPDTQYF. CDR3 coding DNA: TGTGCCAGCAGCCCAGGGTTTTGGACTAGCTCCCCAGATACGCAGTATTTT. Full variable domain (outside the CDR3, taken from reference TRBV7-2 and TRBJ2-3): GAGVSQSPSNKVTEKGKDVELRCDPISGHTALYWYRQSLGQGLEFLIYFQGNSAPDKSGLPSDRFSAERTGGSVSTLTIQRTQQEDSAVYLCASSPGFWTSSPDTQYFGPGTRLTVL.

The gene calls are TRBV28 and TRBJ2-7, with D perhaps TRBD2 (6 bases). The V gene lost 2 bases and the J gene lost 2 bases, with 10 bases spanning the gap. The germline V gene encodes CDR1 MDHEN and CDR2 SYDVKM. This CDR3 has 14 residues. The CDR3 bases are TGTGCCAGCAGTTTAGGGCGGGAACCCTACGAGCAGTACTTC. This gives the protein CASSLGREPYEQYF.